What follows describes a single T cell receptor (beta chain). Seattle participants joined during active infection and were tracked over time. This specimen belongs to a study of blood T cell repertoires in COVID-19. Overall study context: Samples representing acute and convalescent COVID-19 were sourced from the United States, Italy and Spain. From T cells, B-cell-depleted T cells, or PBMCs came the material, which was cDNA or gDNA.

Per the original methods: Estimates of nucleated cell counts were drawn from the amplification of reference gene primers. Method: immunoSEQ multiplex PCR; TCRdb's copy keeps in-frame clones and lacks some. D and trimming come from the DNA, and the V and J calls and clone size come from that table. The sample holds a few hundred thousand clones, 85% to 90% seen once. The V gene's germline CDR1 is MGHRA and CDR2 YSYEKL. CDR3 size: 14 residues. V lost 3 bases, J lost 6 bases, and 15 bases lay in between. Sequenced: peripheral blood. This sequence originates from a woman aged 45-60 years with COVID-19, enrolled during active disease. The V and J genes are TRBV4-1 and TRBJ2-7, with D maybe TRBD2 (5 bases). The CDR3 loop reads CASSHRVGSSEQYF. The DNA for the CDR3 is TGCGCCAGCAGCCATAGGGTGGGGAGTAGCGAGCAGTACTTC.